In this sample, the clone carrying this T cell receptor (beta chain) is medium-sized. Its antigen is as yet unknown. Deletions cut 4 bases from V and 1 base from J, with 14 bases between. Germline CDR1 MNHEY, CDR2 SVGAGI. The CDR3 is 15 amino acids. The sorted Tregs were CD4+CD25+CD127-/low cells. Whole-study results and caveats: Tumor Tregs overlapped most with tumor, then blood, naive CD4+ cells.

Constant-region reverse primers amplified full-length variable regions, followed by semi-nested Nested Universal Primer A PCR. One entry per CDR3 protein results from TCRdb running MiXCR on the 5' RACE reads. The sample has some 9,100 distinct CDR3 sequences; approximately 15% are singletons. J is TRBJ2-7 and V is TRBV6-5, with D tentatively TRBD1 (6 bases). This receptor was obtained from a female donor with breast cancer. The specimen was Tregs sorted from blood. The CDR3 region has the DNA TGTGCCAGCAGTTGGATTGGGGGCGCGTCCTACGAGCAGTACTTC. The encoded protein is CASSWIGGASYEQYF.